These 18 T cell receptor beta chains share one sample of origin, sequenced in a study of vaccination effects on CD4 cells after COVID-19. ViraFEST expansion of antigen-specific CD4+ T cells with viral peptide pools preceded sequencing. An approximately nine-day culture period preceded the isolation of CD4+ T cells. The antigens for these receptors are not known. Sequencing used immunoSEQ multiplex PCR; TCRdb keeps in-frame clones, though not all of them. The table lists 60,000 to 70,000 clones, roughly 81% of them singletons. The sample consisted of CD4+ T cells from PBMCs cultured with HCoV-229E spike peptides, taken before COVID-19 vaccination. The receptors originated from a human donor who received a COVID-19 vaccine.

The sample holds a few counts of this clone. This chain joins TRBV6-1 and TRBJ1-3; D possibly corresponds to TRBD1 (6 bases). The length of the CDR3 is 14 residues. The ends were cut back, 1 base at V and 4 bases at J, with 8 bases in the middle. CDR1 MNHNS and CDR2 SASEGT come from the germline V gene. The DNA of the CDR3 is TGTGCCAGCAGTGAAGGGACAGCAGGAAACACCATATATTTT. It codes for CASSEGTAGNTIYF.

This clone was counted once. DNA for the CDR3: TGTGCCAGCAGCGCCCTAGAGAACACTGAAGCTTTCTTT. This translates into CASSALENTEAFF. The chain carries TRBV7-9 and TRBJ1-1; D is undetermined. The ends were cut back, 5 bases at V and 1 base at J, with 8 bases in the middle. The CDR3 covers 13 residues. In germline, CDR1 is SEHNR, CDR2 FQNEAQ (reference sequence).

The chain joins TRBV9 to TRBJ2-5, with TRBD2 identical over 9 bases. Germline CDR1 and CDR2: SGDLS and YYNGEE. The CDR3 contains 15 residues. The V gene end was trimmed by 2 bases and the J gene end by 1 base; junction bases not matched to a gene: 3. The CDR3 protein is CASSVSGGFQETQYF. Written as DNA, the CDR3 is TGTGCCAGCAGCGTTAGCGGGGGATTCCAAGAGACCCAGTACTTC.

This rearrangement joins TRBV5-1 to TRBJ2-1, with TRBD2 matching over 16 bases. Germline trimming cut 3 bases from V and 7 bases from J; bases unmatched to any gene: 4. Germline V CDR1 and CDR2: SGHRS, YFSETQ. The length of the CDR3 is 16 residues. CDR3 sequence: CASSWGLAGGQNEQFF. CDR3 nucleotide sequence: TGCGCCAGCAGCTGGGGACTAGCGGGGGGGCAGAATGAGCAGTTCTTC.

This chain connects TRBV19 to TRBJ1-6; no clear D. This CDR3 contains 16 residues. V was cut by 3 bases and J by 0 bases, with 9 bases left in between. The germline V gene has CDR1 LNHDA and CDR2 SQIVND (reference sequence). CDR3 bases: TGTGCCAGTAGTATCCTGAGAAGCTCCTATAATTCACCCCTCCACTTT. Encoded protein: CASSILRSSYNSPLHF.

This chain uses TRBV2 with TRBJ1-2; TRBD1 might be the D (6 bases). The CDR3 totals 12 residues. V was cut by 7 bases and J by 6 bases, with 12 bases left in between. CDR1 SNHLY and CDR2 FYNNEI come from the germline V gene. In DNA form, the CDR3 reads TGTGCCAGCAATGGCGGGGGCAATGGCTACACCTTC. This translates into CASNGGGNGYTF. Looking up the rest from reference TRBV2 and TRBJ1-2 gives the full variable domain: EPEVTQTPSHQVTQMGQEVILRCVPISNHLYFYWYRQILGQKVEFLVSFYNNEISEKSEIFDDQFSVERPDGSNFTLKIRSTKLEDSAMYFCASNGGGNGYTFGSGTRLTVV.

The sample holds one count of this clone. The chain employs TRBV19 and TRBJ2-1; 9 bases fit TRBD2. CDR1 and CDR2 from the germline V gene are LNHDA and SQIVND (reference sequence). The length of the CDR3 is 16 residues. V shed 3 bases, J shed 4 bases, and the junction held 7 bases outside the gene matches. The chain's CDR3 is CASSIYPSGGYNEQFF. The CDR3 region has the DNA TGTGCCAGTAGTATCTACCCCAGCGGGGGGTACAATGAGCAGTTCTTC. The full variable domain, its missing parts supplied by reference TRBV19 and TRBJ2-1, is DGGITQSPKYLFRKEGQNVTLSCEQNLNHDAMYWYRQDPGQGLRLIYYSQIVNDFQKGDIAEGYSVSREKKESFPLTVTSAQKNPTAFYLCASSIYPSGGYNEQFFGPGTRLTVL.

The rearrangement joins TRBV5-1 to TRBJ2-5; 8 bases align to TRBD2. The V gene's germline CDR1 is SGHRS and CDR2 YFSETQ. V was pared by 7 bases and J by 1 base, with 15 bases of the junction left unmatched. This CDR3 has 17 residues. The CDR3 is CASSPPKIAGTQETQYF. CDR3 coding DNA: TGCGCCAGCTCCCCCCCCAAGATAGCGGGGACCCAAGAGACCCAGTACTTC.

The V call is TRBV14, the J call TRBJ2-1; D ambiguous. From germline, CDR1 is SGHDN and CDR2 FVKESK. CDR3 length equals 16 residues. Trimming took 0 bases from V and 9 from J, leaving 18 bases between them. CDR3 bases: TGTGCCAGCAGCCAAGATTCAGGAGACGGCCATCGTGAGCAGTTCTTC. This encodes CASSQDSGDGHREQFF.

This chain joins TRBV18 and TRBJ2-5; TRBD2 matches 8 bases. Germline V CDR1 and CDR2: KGHSH, LQKENI. V lost 3 bases, J lost 5 bases, and 5 bases stayed unmatched. The CDR3 runs 14 residues. The DNA for the CDR3 is TGTGCCAGCTCACCGGCGGGGGGCCGGGAGACCCAGTACTTC. Its translation is CASSPAGGRETQYF.

This clone was counted between two and nine times. The rearrangement joins TRBV28 to TRBJ1-2; perhaps TRBD1 as D (5 bases). This CDR3 has 13 residues. The germline V and J ends were trimmed by 3 bases and 7 bases, with 12 bases remaining between them. CDR1 is MDHEN and CDR2 is SYDVKM in the germline V gene. The CDR3 nucleotides are TGTGCCAGCAGTTTTGACGGGGGATCTGGCTACACCTTC. Translating it yields CASSFDGGSGYTF.

The rearrangement links TRBV4-1 to TRBJ1-1; 10 nucleotides align to TRBD1. Germline loops: CDR1 MGHRA, CDR2 YSYEKL. The CDR3 covers 19 residues. The ends lost 2 bases at V and 3 bases at J; junction bases unmatched: 15. CDR3 amino acids: CASSQIPGQGYIMDTEAFF. DNA for the CDR3: TGCGCCAGCAGCCAAATCCCGGGACAGGGGTACATCATGGACACTGAAGCTTTCTTT.

V usage is TRBV7-7 and J usage is TRBJ2-7; D is undetermined. There are 13 residues in the CDR3. CDR1 SSHAT and CDR2 FNYEAQ come from the germline V gene (reference sequence). Trimming stripped 6 bases from V and 6 bases from J, with 15 bases between. CDR3 sequence reads: CASRTGRTGEQYV. As DNA, the CDR3 is TGTGCCAGCAGGACGGGTCGGACCGGCGAGCAGTACGTC.

This clone has only one observation. The chain couples TRBV19 to TRBJ1-5; the D gene is possibly TRBD1 (6 bases). Germline V CDR1 and CDR2: LNHDA, SQIVND (reference sequence). V lost 8 bases, J lost 5 bases, and 7 bases lay in between. The CDR3 consists of 11 residues. DNA for the CDR3: TGTGCCAGTGGGGGCGATCAGCCCCAGCATTTT. Protein: CASGGDQPQHF.

This chain uses TRBV5-6 with TRBJ1-3; 7 bases fit TRBD1. Per germline, CDR1 SGHDT and CDR2 YYEEEE. This CDR3 spans 14 amino acids. V lost 5 bases and J lost 1; bases outside the gene matches: 3. CDR3 protein: CASRAQGSGNTIYF. CDR3 coding DNA: TGTGCCAGCAGGGCACAGGGGTCTGGAAACACCATATATTTT.

CDR3 sequence reads: CASSFDTGELFF. DNA for the CDR3: TGCGCCAGCAGCTTCGACACCGGGGAGCTGTTTTTT. The rearrangement links TRBV5-1 to TRBJ2-2; D gene uncertain. The ends were cut back, 2 bases at V and 3 bases at J, with 2 bases in the middle. The CDR3 runs to 12 residues. From germline, CDR1 is SGHRS and CDR2 YFSETQ.

This chain connects TRBV6-5 to TRBJ1-1; maybe TRBD1 (6 bases). The CDR3 covers 11 residues. V lost 6 bases and J 11 bases, leaving 13 bases between the germline ends. Per the germline V gene, CDR1 is MNHEY and CDR2 is SVGAGI. CDR3 protein: CASRRQGMAFF. CDR3 sequence (DNA): TGTGCCAGCAGACGTCAGGGGATGGCTTTCTTT.

The V call is TRBV15, the J call TRBJ2-1; maybe TRBD2 (5 bases). This CDR3 has 18 amino acids. Per the germline V gene, CDR1 is LNHNV and CDR2 is YYDKDF (reference sequence). Trimming stripped 3 bases from V and 4 bases from J, with 22 bases between. In DNA, the CDR3 is TGTGCCACCAGCAGCAAAAATACCCCACCTCGGACTTACAATGAGCAGTTCTTC. It translates to CATSSKNTPPRTYNEQFF.